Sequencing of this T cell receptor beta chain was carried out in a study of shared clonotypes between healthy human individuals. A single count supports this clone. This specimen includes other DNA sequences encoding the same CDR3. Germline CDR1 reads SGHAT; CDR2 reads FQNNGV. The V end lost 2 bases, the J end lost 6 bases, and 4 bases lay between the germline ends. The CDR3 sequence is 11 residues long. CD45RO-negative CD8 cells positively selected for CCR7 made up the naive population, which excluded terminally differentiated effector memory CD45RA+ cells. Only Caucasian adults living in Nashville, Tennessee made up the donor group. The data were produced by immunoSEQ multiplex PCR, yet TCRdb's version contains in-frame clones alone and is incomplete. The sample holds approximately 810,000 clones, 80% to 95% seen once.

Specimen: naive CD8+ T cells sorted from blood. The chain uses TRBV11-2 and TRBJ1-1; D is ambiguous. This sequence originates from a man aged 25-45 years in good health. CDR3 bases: TGTGCCAGCAGCTTATCATCTGAAGCTTTCTTT. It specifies CASSLSSEAFF.